This TCR beta chain was recorded in a study of a mutant IDH1 vaccine in newly diagnosed glioma. At the level of the study: V12 corresponded to week 35 and V13 to week 47.

Measured with immunoSEQ multiplex PCR; TCRdb has only the in-frame clones, and not every one. The data show about 58,000 clones, roughly 79% seen once. Time point here: week 35, safety follow-up. What each vaccine dose contained was 300 ug of mutant IDH1 20-mer peptide, accompanied by topical imiquimod. Of note for this clone: Its antigen is unidentified.

Germline V gene sequence: CDR1 MNHNY, CDR2 SVGAGI (reference sequence). There are 16 residues in the CDR3. With 2 bases removed from V and 8 bases from J, the gap between germline ends came to 18 bases. The sequence derives from a man between 35 and 55 years old with glioma. This chain connects TRBV6-6 to TRBJ1-4; tentative D call: TRBD1 (5 bases). This sample comprised PBMCs, obtained from a glioma patient whose treatment included an IDH1 peptide vaccine. CDR3 region: CASSYAPGRLSEKLFF. DNA for the CDR3: TGTGCCAGCAGTTACGCGCCAGGGAGGCTAAGCGAAAAACTGTTTTTT.